Detailed here is one TCR beta chain. Its antigen is currently unknown. The sample comes from a study of T cell clones after liver transplantation. Notes on the study in general: Post-transplant time points were not standardized, so conclusions are preliminary.

The method was immunoSEQ multiplex PCR; TCRdb's version includes in-frame clones alone and lacks a portion of them. The table records about 60,000 clones, 60% to 80% of them present only once. The germline V gene encodes CDR1 LGHNT and CDR2 FRNRAP. The CDR3 runs to 15 residues. V shed 6 bases, J shed 2 bases, and the junction held 8 bases outside the gene matches. The chain recombines TRBV12-5 with TRBJ2-7; 9 bases fit TRBD1. Sequenced material: CD4+ T cells from blood, taken before liver transplant. This TCR was recovered from a human donor who received a liver transplant. Here the CDR3 reads CASGLQGALPYEQYF. CDR3 nucleotide sequence: TGTGCTAGTGGCCTACAGGGGGCCCTTCCCTACGAGCAGTACTTC.